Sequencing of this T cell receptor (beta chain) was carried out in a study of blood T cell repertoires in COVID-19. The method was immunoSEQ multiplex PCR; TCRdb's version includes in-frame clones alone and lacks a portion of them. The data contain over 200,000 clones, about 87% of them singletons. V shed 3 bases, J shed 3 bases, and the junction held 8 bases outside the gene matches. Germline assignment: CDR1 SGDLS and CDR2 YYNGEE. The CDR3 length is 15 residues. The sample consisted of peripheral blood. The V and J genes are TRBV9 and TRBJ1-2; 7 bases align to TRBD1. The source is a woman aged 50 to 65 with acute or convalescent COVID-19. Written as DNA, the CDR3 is TGTGCCAGCAGCGCGCCACAGGGGTGGGACTATGGCTACACCTTC. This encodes CASSAPQGWDYGYTF.